This T cell receptor beta chain was found in a study of blood T cell repertoires in COVID-19. Study background: From the United States, Italy and Spain came samples of acute and convalescent COVID-19. Sample material is recorded as cDNA or gDNA derived from T cells, B-cell-depleted T cells, or PBMCs.

Authors' data handling: Nucleated cell number was recorded as an estimate derived from reference gene primer amplification. The repertoire was sequenced with immunoSEQ multiplex PCR; TCRdb's copy has only in-frame clones and lacks some. V, J and clone size were drawn from that table, and D and trimming were deduced from the DNA. This table has more than 95,000 clones, approximately 85% appearing once. What was sequenced was peripheral blood. The receptor comes from an elderly man with active or convalescent COVID-19.

Here the CDR3 reads CAISAGLNNQPQHF. In DNA form, the CDR3 reads TGTGCCATCAGTGCGGGACTGAACAATCAGCCCCAGCATTTT. The chain has TRBV10-3 and TRBJ1-5, with D possibly being TRBD1 (5 bases). Germline V gene data show CDR1 as ENHRY and CDR2 as SYGVKD. V was clipped by 4 bases and J by 3 bases, with 10 bases between them. The CDR3 has 14 residues.